Listed here are 27 T cell receptor beta chains from one sample, sequenced in a study of blood T cell repertoires in COVID-19. Sequenced by immunoSEQ multiplex PCR; TCRdb stores in-frame clones only, minus some. The repertoire holds approximately 170,000 clones, with roughly nine tenths as singletons. The sequenced sample was peripheral blood. Receptors originate from a man in his late teens or twenties who had recovered from COVID-19.

The chain links TRBV9 to TRBJ2-3; 7 nucleotides line up with TRBD1. Germline V gives CDR1 SGDLS, CDR2 YYNGEE. The CDR3 spans 15 residues. Trimming removed 1 base from V and 2 bases from J; junction bases left unmatched: 4. In DNA, the CDR3 is TGTGCCAGCAGCGTAATAACAGGGGACACAGATACGCAGTATTTT. Residues: CASSVITGDTDTQYF.

The chain combines TRBV6-5 with TRBJ1-5; TRBD1 aligns across 8 bases. The length of the CDR3 is 13 residues. CDR1 is MNHEY, CDR2 SVGAGI, per germline. V lost 6 bases, J lost 7 bases, and 5 bases stayed unmatched. The CDR3 spells CASRSPGGQPQHF. The CDR3 nucleotides are TGTGCCAGCAGGAGCCCAGGGGGCCAGCCCCAGCATTTT.

The CDR3 DNA reads as TGTGCCACGGGGGACAGGGGTCGTACCGGGGAGCTGTTTTTT. Translated, it gives CATGDRGRTGELFF. V usage is TRBV10-3 and J usage is TRBJ2-2, with 10 bases matching TRBD1. V gave up 10 bases and J gave up 5 bases; unmatched junction bases: 7. CDR1 is ENHRY, CDR2 SYGVKD, per germline. This CDR3 has 14 residues.

CDR3: CASSQGRGTGETQYF. As DNA, the CDR3 is TGTGCCAGCAGCCAGGGCAGGGGTACGGGGGAGACCCAGTACTTC. The V call is TRBV7-9, the J call TRBJ2-5, with a tentative D call TRBD1 (6 bases). Germline CDR1 is SEHNR and CDR2 is FQNEAQ (reference sequence). CDR3 size: 15 residues. The V end was cut by 5 bases, the J end by 5 bases, with 18 bases between. Full variable domain (missing parts from reference TRBV7-9 and TRBJ2-5): DTGVSQNPRHKITKRGQNVTFRCDPISEHNRLYWYRQTLGQGPEFLTYFQNEAQLEKSRLLSDRFSAERPKGSFSTLEIQRTEQGDSAMYLCASSQGRGTGETQYFGPGTRLLVL.

The genes are TRBV6-5 and TRBJ2-7; D unclear. There are 11 residues in the CDR3. V dropped 7 bases and J dropped 7 bases, with 11 bases sitting between them. Per the germline V gene, CDR1 is MNHEY and CDR2 is SVGAGI. The chain's CDR3 is CASTLPGEQYF. The CDR3 nucleotides are TGTGCCAGCACCCTACCCGGGGAGCAGTACTTC.

J is TRBJ2-5 and V is TRBV11-2; TRBD1 agrees at 7 bases. Germline CDR1 SGHAT, CDR2 FQNNGV. Trimming removed 3 bases from V and 2 bases from J; junction bases left unmatched: 6. CDR3 length equals 15 residues. This CDR3 is CASSFGSGQQETQYF. CDR3 in DNA: TGTGCCAGCAGCTTTGGATCGGGACAGCAAGAGACCCAGTACTTC.

The CDR3 loop is CASSPRQGETEAFF. In DNA, the CDR3 is TGTGCCAGCTCACCTCGACAGGGCGAAACTGAAGCTTTCTTT. The J gene is TRBJ1-1, the V gene TRBV18; 7 bases are shared with TRBD1. V lost 3 bases and J lost 5; bases outside the gene matches: 6. The CDR3 totals 14 residues. The germline CDR1 and CDR2 sequences are KGHSH and LQKENI. Based on the CDR3 plus reference TRBV18 and TRBJ1-1, the full variable domain is NAGVMQNPRHLVRRRGQEARLRCSPMKGHSHVYWYRQLPEEGLKFMVYLQKENIIDESGMPKERFSAEFPKEGPSILRIQQVVRGDSAAYFCASSPRQGETEAFFGQGTRLTVV.

The chain is built from TRBV19 and TRBJ2-3; maybe TRBD1 (6 bases). Germline V gene lookup returns CDR1 LNHDA and CDR2 SQIVND (reference sequence). The CDR3 has 13 amino acids. Trimming pared 5 bases from V and 6 bases from J, leaving 12 bases between. The CDR3 reads CASSATGSDTQYF. The CDR3 DNA reads as TGTGCCAGTAGTGCAACAGGGTCCGATACGCAGTATTTT.

V usage is TRBV29-1 and J usage is TRBJ1-1; maybe TRBD1 (6 bases). The CDR3 has 10 amino acids. Germline values: CDR1 SQVTM, CDR2 ANQGSEA. Trimming removed 6 bases at V and 11 bases at J, with 13 bases between. The chain's CDR3 is CSVGGGEAFF. CDR3 DNA: TGCAGCGTGGGTGGGGGCGAGGCTTTCTTT.

The J gene is TRBJ1-4, the V gene TRBV27; tentative D call: TRBD1 (5 bases). Germline loops: CDR1 MNHEY, CDR2 SMNVEV (reference sequence). The CDR3 spans 14 residues. V was trimmed by 6 bases and J by 7 bases, leaving 15 bases between them. The CDR3, as DNA: TGTGCCAGCAGCTCGACAGCTAGGGGTGAAAAACTGTTTTTT. Translated, it gives CASSSTARGEKLFF.

The rearrangement uses TRBV18 and TRBJ1-1; a weak D match, TRBD1 (5 bases). The CDR3 has 17 residues. Per germline, CDR1 KGHSH and CDR2 LQKENI. Trimming pared 3 bases from V and 3 bases from J, leaving 20 bases between. CDR3 in amino acids: CASSPWGPREVDTEAFF. The CDR3 DNA follows: TGTGCCAGCTCACCGTGGGGCCCCCGTGAGGTGGACACTGAAGCTTTCTTT.

The chain recombines TRBV2 with TRBJ2-5; D remains ambiguous. CDR1 is SNHLY and CDR2 is FYNNEI in the germline V gene. Trimming removed 4 bases from V and 1 base from J, with 7 bases in between. CDR3 length equals 13 residues. The DNA for the CDR3 is TGTGCCAGCAGTGGCACTACCCAAGAGACCCAGTACTTC. Translating it yields CASSGTTQETQYF.

The rearrangement joins TRBV27 to TRBJ2-7, with a weak D call TRBD2 (5 bases). CDR3 length equals 15 residues. Germline CDR1 MNHEY, CDR2 SMNVEV (reference sequence). Trimming removed 4 bases from V and 7 bases from J, with 20 bases in between. This chain's CDR3 is CASSSAIGIPGEQYF. The CDR3 DNA follows: TGTGCCAGCAGTTCAGCGATTGGGATCCCGGGGGAGCAGTACTTC.

The chain is built from TRBV19 and TRBJ2-1; D gene unclear. Germline CDR1 is LNHDA and CDR2 is SQIVND (reference sequence). The V end was cut by 10 bases, the J end by 0 bases, with 10 bases between. The CDR3 runs 13 residues. CDR3 sequence: CATYIPSYNEQFF. CDR3 bases: TGTGCCACTTACATACCCTCCTACAATGAGCAGTTCTTC.

This rearrangement joins TRBV5-1 to TRBJ1-5; a weak D match, TRBD1 (5 bases). Trimming took off 3 bases at V and 7 bases at J, with 14 bases between the two ends. CDR3 length: 14 residues. Germline loops: CDR1 SGHRS, CDR2 YFSETQ. CDR3 nucleotide sequence: TGCGCCAGCAGCTCGGACGGGGGTGGACAGCCCCAGCATTTT. Translating gives CASSSDGGGQPQHF.

The chain recombines TRBV30 with TRBJ1-1; no reliable D call. The germline CDR1 and CDR2 sequences are GTSNPN and SVGIG (reference sequence). There are 13 residues in the CDR3. Trimming left V 1 base short and J 5 bases short, with 11 bases between. The CDR3 is CAWSGGVWTEAFF. CDR3 DNA sequence: TGTGCCTGGAGTGGGGGAGTTTGGACTGAAGCTTTCTTT.

As to this clone: A read error may produce the germline difference seen at one junction end. This chain connects TRBV6-2 or TRBV6-3 to TRBJ1-1, with 7 bases lining up with TRBD1. Germline CDR1 reads MNHEY; CDR2 reads SVGEGT. The CDR3 runs 16 residues. CDR3 sequence: CASSYPRGAGNPEAFF. The CDR3 DNA follows: TGTGCCAGCAGTTACCCCAGGGGGGCTGGGAACCCTGAAGCTTTCTTT.

The rearrangement links TRBV27 to TRBJ2-2, with D unresolved. The CDR3 is 15 amino acids. Germline V gene lookup returns CDR1 MNHEY and CDR2 SMNVEV (reference sequence). V dropped 4 bases and J dropped 1 base, with 10 bases sitting between them. The CDR3 sequence: CASSSITENTGELFF. CDR3 sequence (DNA): TGTGCCAGCAGTTCAATCACAGAGAACACCGGGGAGCTGTTTTTT.

This chain links TRBV27 with TRBJ2-7; the match to TRBD2 covers 8 bases. CDR3 length: 14 amino acids. V lost 3 bases, J lost 5 bases, and 6 bases stayed unmatched. Germline lookup yields CDR1 MNHEY and CDR2 SMNVEV (reference sequence). The CDR3 DNA sequence: TGTGCCAGCAGTTTGTCGGGAGGGCCTAACGAGCAGTACTTC. Translating it yields CASSLSGGPNEQYF.

This sequence joins TRBV28 and TRBJ1-2; 9 bases are a match to TRBD1. The CDR3 sequence is 15 residues long. J was trimmed by 7 bases and V by 7 bases; bases with no gene match: 13. Germline loops: CDR1 MDHEN, CDR2 SYDVKM. The CDR3 is CASTNWGTGKGGYTF. The CDR3 coding sequence is TGTGCCAGCACCAATTGGGGGACAGGGAAGGGTGGCTACACCTTC.

The gene calls are TRBV7-2 and TRBJ2-7; 9 nucleotides line up with TRBD1. Germline assignment: CDR1 SGHTA and CDR2 FQGNSA. V was clipped by 5 bases and J by 0 bases; unmatched bases: 8. CDR3 length: 16 residues. This chain's CDR3 is CASSPRTGDSSYEQYF. For the CDR3, the DNA is TGTGCCAGCAGCCCCCGGACAGGGGACAGCTCCTACGAGCAGTACTTC. The variable domain in full, completed from reference TRBV7-2 and TRBJ2-7, reads GAGVSQSPSNKVTEKGKDVELRCDPISGHTALYWYRQSLGQGLEFLIYFQGNSAPDKSGLPSDRFSAERTGGSVSTLTIQRTQQEDSAVYLCASSPRTGDSSYEQYFGPGTRLTVT.

The V call is TRBV19, the J call TRBJ2-3, with a tentative D call TRBD1 (5 bases). This CDR3 contains 15 residues. Trimming stripped 5 bases from V and 1 base from J, with 13 bases between. In germline, CDR1 is LNHDA, CDR2 SQIVND (reference sequence). This chain's CDR3 is CASSPGDSRTDTQYF. CDR3 DNA sequence: TGTGCCAGTAGTCCAGGAGACAGCCGCACAGATACGCAGTATTTT.

The genes are TRBV27 and TRBJ2-7; the D gene is possibly TRBD1 (5 bases). V lost 5 bases to trimming and J lost 3 bases, with 11 bases between them. This CDR3 has 13 residues. Germline CDR1 reads MNHEY; CDR2 reads SMNVEV (reference sequence). The CDR3 sequence: CASSLGVRYEQYF. CDR3 DNA sequence: TGTGCCAGCAGTCTAGGGGTACGCTACGAGCAGTACTTC.

The V and J genes are TRBV5-6 and TRBJ1-4, with 7 bases that match TRBD1. This CDR3 comprises 15 residues. Trimming at V came to 2 bases and at J to 8 bases, leaving 9 bases not matched to a gene. Germline V lookup: CDR1 SGHDT, CDR2 YYEEEE. This CDR3 is CASSFAVGGVEKLFF. CDR3 nucleotides: TGTGCCAGCAGCTTCGCCGTAGGGGGCGTCGAAAAACTGTTTTTT.

V and J are TRBV6-5 and TRBJ2-7, with TRBD1 matching 11 bases. The CDR3 sequence is 15 residues long. V lost 8 bases and J lost 4; bases outside the gene matches: 10. Germline V lookup: CDR1 MNHEY, CDR2 SVGAGI. CDR3 loop: CASLRGQGGTYEQYF. The DNA of the CDR3 is TGTGCCAGCCTTAGGGGACAGGGGGGGACATACGAGCAGTACTTC.

This chain uses TRBV3-1 (or the pseudogene TRBV3-2) with TRBJ1-3; the D is unclear. The germline V and J ends were trimmed by 4 bases and 3 bases, with 16 bases remaining between them. Looked up from germline, CDR1 is LGHDT and CDR2 is YNNKEL (reference sequence). The CDR3 is made up of 16 amino acids. In nucleotides, the CDR3 is TGTGCCAGCAGCCCCAGCGGAGCCAAGTTTGGAAACACCATATATTTT. It specifies CASSPSGAKFGNTIYF.

This chain joins TRBV5-6 and TRBJ2-7, with 14 bases matching TRBD2. The germline V gene has CDR1 SGHDT and CDR2 YYEEEE. The trim removed 2 bases at V and 7 bases at J, leaving 5 bases unmatched. The CDR3 covers 15 residues. CDR3 nucleotides: TGTGCCAGCAGCTTAGGACTAGCGGGAGGCCGGGAGCAGTACTTC. Amino acids: CASSLGLAGGREQYF.